This TCR beta chain was observed in a study of shared clonotypes between healthy human individuals. Whole-study results and caveats: With few donors, the genetic and exposure-history diversity represented was limited. It was the non-shared clonotypes that had lower generation probabilities than clonotypes shared by all four donors.

As handled by the study authors: Filtering differed for immunoSEQ, which gave only junction sequences without quality scores. Generated by immunoSEQ multiplex PCR, the TCRdb table keeps only in-frame clones and is missing some. For V, J and clone size, that table is used; D and trimming come from the DNA. The data contain under 2.5 million clones, 92% of them seen just once; the ten biggest clones take up approximately 0.4%. The investigators split CD4+ cells into a CD45RA+ naive subset and a CD45RA-negative memory subset. Turning to this clone: Its antigen remains unknown.

Looked up from germline, CDR1 is MGHRA and CDR2 is YSYEKL. The germline V and J ends were trimmed by 4 bases and 4 bases, with 16 bases remaining between them. This CDR3 region has 15 residues. Sequences were obtained from naive CD4+ T cells from PBMCs. Described subset: CD45RA+ positively selected. The receptor was isolated from a young man in good health. Some clones in this sample may be carry-over from other donors' samples. The chain has TRBV4-1 and TRBJ1-2; D call uncertain. CDR3 sequence reads: CASSLLPADLYGYTF. For the CDR3, the DNA is TGCGCCAGCAGCCTGCTCCCCGCAGACCTCTATGGCTACACCTTC.